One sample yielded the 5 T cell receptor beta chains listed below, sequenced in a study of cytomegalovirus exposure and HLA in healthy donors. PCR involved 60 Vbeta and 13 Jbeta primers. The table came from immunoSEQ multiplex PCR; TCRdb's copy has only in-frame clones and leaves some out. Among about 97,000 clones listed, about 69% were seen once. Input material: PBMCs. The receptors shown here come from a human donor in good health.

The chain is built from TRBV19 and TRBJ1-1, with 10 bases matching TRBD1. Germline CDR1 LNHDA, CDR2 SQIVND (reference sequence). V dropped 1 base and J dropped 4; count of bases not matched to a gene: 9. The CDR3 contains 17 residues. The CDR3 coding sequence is TGTGCCAGTAGTATAGGTGACAGGGGGCGAAGTGGCACTGAAGCTTTCTTT. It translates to CASSIGDRGRSGTEAFF.

CDR3 bases: TGTGCCAGCAGCTTAGCGATAGGGGGCGTTCAGCCCCAGCATTTT. Translating gives CASSLAIGGVQPQHF. The rearrangement uses TRBV7-2 and TRBJ1-5; 7 positions agree with TRBD1. This CDR3 region has 15 residues. Germline V gene data show CDR1 as SGHTA and CDR2 as FQGNSA. Trimming at V came to 0 bases and at J to 6 bases, leaving 5 bases not matched to a gene.

The CDR3 DNA follows: TGTGCCAGCAGTGCCCTCCCCCCGGGACTAGCATTTAATGAGCAGTTCTTC. It specifies CASSALPPGLAFNEQFF. The chain carries TRBV6-1 and TRBJ2-1; TRBD2 matches 9 bases. The germline gives CDR1 MNHNS, CDR2 SASEGT. The CDR3 consists of 17 residues. V lost 4 bases and J lost 7; bases outside the gene matches: 14.

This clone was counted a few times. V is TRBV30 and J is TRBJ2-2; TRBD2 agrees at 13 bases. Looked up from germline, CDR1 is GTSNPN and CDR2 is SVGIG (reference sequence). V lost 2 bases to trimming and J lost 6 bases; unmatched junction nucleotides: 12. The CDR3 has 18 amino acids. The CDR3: CAWSLWTSGRSIAGELFF. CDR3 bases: TGTGCCTGGAGTCTCTGGACTAGCGGGAGAAGTATTGCCGGGGAGCTGTTTTTT.

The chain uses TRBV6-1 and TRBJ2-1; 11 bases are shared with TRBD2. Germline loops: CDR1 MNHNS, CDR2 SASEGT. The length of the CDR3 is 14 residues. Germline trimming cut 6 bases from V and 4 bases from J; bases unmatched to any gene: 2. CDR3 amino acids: CASRGTSGYNEQFF. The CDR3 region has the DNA TGTGCCAGCAGGGGGACTAGCGGATACAATGAGCAGTTCTTC.